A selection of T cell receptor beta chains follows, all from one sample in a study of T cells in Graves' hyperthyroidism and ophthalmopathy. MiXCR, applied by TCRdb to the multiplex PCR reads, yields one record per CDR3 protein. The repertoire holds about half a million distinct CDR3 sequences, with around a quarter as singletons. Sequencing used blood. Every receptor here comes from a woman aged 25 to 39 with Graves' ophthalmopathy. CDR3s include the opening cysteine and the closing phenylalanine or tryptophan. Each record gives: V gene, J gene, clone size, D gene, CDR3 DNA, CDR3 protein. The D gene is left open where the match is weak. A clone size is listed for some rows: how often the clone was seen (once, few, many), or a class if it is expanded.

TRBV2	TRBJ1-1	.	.	TGTGCCAGCAGTACCCTCGCGAACACTGAAGCTTTCTTT	CASSTLANTEAFF
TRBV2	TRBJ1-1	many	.	TGTGCCAGCAGGAAACGGGGCGGGGGAATGAACACTGAAGCTTTCTTT	CASRKRGGGMNTEAFF
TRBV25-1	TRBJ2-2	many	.	TGTGCCAGCAGTGAATCCCCGTTCGCGAACACCGGGGAGCTGTTTTTT	CASSESPFANTGELFF
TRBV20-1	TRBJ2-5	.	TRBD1	TGCAGTGCTAGAGATCTATTAAATGGGGGACAGCGAGAGACCCAGTACTTC	CSARDLLNGGQRETQYF
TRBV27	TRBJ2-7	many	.	TGTGCCAGCAGTTTATCCCCGGACGATTCCTACGAGCAGTACTTC	CASSLSPDDSYEQYF
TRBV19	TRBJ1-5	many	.	TGTGCCAGTAGTGAGAGCCCTAGTCAGCCCCAGCATTTT	CASSESPSQPQHF
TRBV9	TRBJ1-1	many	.	TGTGCCAGCAGCACATCGGGGGTGAACACTGAAGCTTTCTTT	CASSTSGVNTEAFF
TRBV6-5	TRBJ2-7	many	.	TGTGCCAGCAGTTTACTAGGCTCCTGCGAGCAGTACTTC	CASSLLGSCEQYF
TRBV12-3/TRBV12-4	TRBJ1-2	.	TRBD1	TGTGCCAGCAGTTGGGGGACAGTCCGTGGCTACACCTTC	CASSWGTVRGYTF
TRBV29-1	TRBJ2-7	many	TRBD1	TGCAGCGCACGGACAGGGGAAGGGCAGTACTTC	CSARTGEGQYF
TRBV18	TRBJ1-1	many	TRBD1	TGTGCCAGCTCATCCGGACAGGAGAACACTGAAGCTTTCTTT	CASSSGQENTEAFF
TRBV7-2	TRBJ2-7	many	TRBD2	TGTGCCAGCAGCTCAGGGAGCGGGGGTTACGAGCAGTACTTC	CASSSGSGGYEQYF
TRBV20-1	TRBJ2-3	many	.	TGCAGTGCTAGAGATGGGGGGTCCACAGATACGCAGTATTTT	CSARDGGSTDTQYF
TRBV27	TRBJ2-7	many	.	TGTGCCAGCAGTCTGGGACTTCACTACGAGCAGTACTTC	CASSLGLHYEQYF
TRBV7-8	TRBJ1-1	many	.	TGTGCCAGCAGCCCGCTTACTTCGGACACGAACACTGAAGCTTTCTTT	CASSPLTSDTNTEAFF
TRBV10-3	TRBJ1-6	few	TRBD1	TGTGCCATCGCGGGGGACAGGGGGTCGACACCCCTCCACTTT	CAIAGDRGSTPLHF
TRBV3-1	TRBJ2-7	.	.	TGTGCCAGCAGCCAAGCGAATGCGGAGCAGTACTTC	CASSQANAEQYF
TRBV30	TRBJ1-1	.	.	TGTGCCTGGAGTGAGGGGGCTGAAGCTTTCTTT	CAWSEGAEAFF
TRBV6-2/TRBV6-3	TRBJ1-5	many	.	TGTGCCAGCAGTTCCCCCAGGGCGATGGGCAATCAGCCCCAGCATTTT	CASSSPRAMGNQPQHF
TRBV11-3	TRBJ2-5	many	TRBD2	TGTGCCAGCAGCCGACTAGCTTCTGACCAAGAGACCCAGTACTTC	CASSRLASDQETQYF
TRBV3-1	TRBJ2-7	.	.	TGTGCCAGCAGCCAAGATAGCACTTCCTACGAGCAGTACTTC	CASSQDSTSYEQYF
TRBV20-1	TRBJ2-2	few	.	TGCAGTGCTAGGTTCGGCGCGAACACCGGGGAGCTGTTTTTT	CSARFGANTGELFF
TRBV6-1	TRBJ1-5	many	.	TGTGCCAGCAGTGAAGAAAGCAAGGAGCCCCAGCATTTT	CASSEESKEPQHF
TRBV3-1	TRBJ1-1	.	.	TGTGCCAGCAGCCAAGATGGCATGAACACTGAAGCTTTCTTT	CASSQDGMNTEAFF
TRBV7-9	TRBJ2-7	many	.	TGTGCCAGCAGCCACCCACCCGTATCCTACGAGCAGTACTTC	CASSHPPVSYEQYF
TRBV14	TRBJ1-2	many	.	TGTGCCAGCAGCCAAGAATTAGGTCGGGGTGGCTACACCTTC	CASSQELGRGGYTF
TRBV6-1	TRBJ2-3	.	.	TGTGCCAGCAGCGGGGTAACAGATACGCAGTATTTT	CASSGVTDTQYF
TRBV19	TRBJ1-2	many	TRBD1	TGTGCCAGTAACAGGGGGGATGGCTACACCTTC	CASNRGDGYTF
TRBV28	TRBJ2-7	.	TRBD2	TGTGCCAGCAGCGGGACTAGCGGGAGAGACTCCTACGAGCAGTACTTC	CASSGTSGRDSYEQYF
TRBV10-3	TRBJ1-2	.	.	TGTGCCATCAGTGAGGTTCCACAGGGACCTTTGGGCTACACCTTC	CAISEVPQGPLGYTF
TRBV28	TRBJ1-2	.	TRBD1	TGTGCGACCATACTGACAGGGGGCGTGAGCTATGGCTACACCTTC	CATILTGGVSYGYTF
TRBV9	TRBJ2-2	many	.	TGTGCCAGCAGCGTAGGACTAGTATCTCTCACCGGGGAGCTGTTTTTT	CASSVGLVSLTGELFF
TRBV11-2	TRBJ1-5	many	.	TGTGCCAGCAGCTTAGATTTTAGGGGCATGAAGCAGCCCCAGCATTTT	CASSLDFRGMKQPQHF
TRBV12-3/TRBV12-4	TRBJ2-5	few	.	TGTGCCAGCAGTTTACGACATATGGTCCAAGAGACCCAGTACTTC	CASSLRHMVQETQYF
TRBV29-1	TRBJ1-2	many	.	TGCAGCGTTGAGGTGGGGGCTGAATATGGCTACACCTTC	CSVEVGAEYGYTF
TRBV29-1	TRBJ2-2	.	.	TGCAGCGTGCTGCAGGGGAACACCGGGGAGCTGTTTTTT	CSVLQGNTGELFF
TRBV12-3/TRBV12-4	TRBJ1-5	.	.	TGTGCCAGCAGTTCCGGGTATAGGTATCAGCCCCAGCATTTT	CASSSGYRYQPQHF
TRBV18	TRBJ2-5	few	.	TGTGCCAGCTCACCAACCGGACCACCACAAGAGACCCAGTACTTC	CASSPTGPPQETQYF
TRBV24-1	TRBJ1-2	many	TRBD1	TGTGCCACCAGTGACACAAAGACCTCCGGGACAGGAGTCTATGGCTACACCTTC	CATSDTKTSGTGVYGYTF
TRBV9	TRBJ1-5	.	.	TGTGCCAGCAGCCCCTCAGGAAAAAATCAGCCCCAGCATTTT	CASSPSGKNQPQHF
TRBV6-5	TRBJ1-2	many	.	TGTGCCAGCAGTTACTCGGGACACTACACCTTC	CASSYSGHYTF
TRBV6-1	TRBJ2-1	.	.	TGTGCCAGCACCCCTCACGGCGGGGTCGATGAGCAGTTCTTC	CASTPHGGVDEQFF
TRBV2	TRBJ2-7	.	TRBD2	TGTGCCAGCAGTCTAGCGGACCTACAGTACTTC	CASSLADLQYF
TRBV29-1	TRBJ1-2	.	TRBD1	TGCAGCGCGGACAGGGGTTTGTTGGGCTACACCTTC	CSADRGLLGYTF
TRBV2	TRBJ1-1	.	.	TGTGCCAGCCGGAGAGGGCCTGAAGCTTTCTTT	CASRRGPEAFF
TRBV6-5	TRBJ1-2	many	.	TGTGCCAGCAGTTACTCGACCGGTTCTAACTATGGCTACACCTTC	CASSYSTGSNYGYTF
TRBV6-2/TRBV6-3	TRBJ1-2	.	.	TGTGCCAGCAGCCCGTACCGGGCCCGTGGCTACACCTTC	CASSPYRARGYTF
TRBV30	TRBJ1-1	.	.	TGTGCCTGGAGTGCCGAGGACCGACTGAACACTGAAGCTTTCTTT	CAWSAEDRLNTEAFF
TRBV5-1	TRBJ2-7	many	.	TGCGCCAGCAGCTTTCGAGGCGAGCAGTACTTC	CASSFRGEQYF
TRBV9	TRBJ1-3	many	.	TGTGCCAGCAGCGACTGGGATTCTGGAAACACCATATATTTT	CASSDWDSGNTIYF
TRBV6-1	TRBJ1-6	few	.	TGTGCCAGCAGTGAACACAGCTCCTATAATTCACCCCTCCACTTT	CASSEHSSYNSPLHF
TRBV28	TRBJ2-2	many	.	TGTGCCAGCAGTATGACAGAAAACACCGGGGAGCTGTTTTTT	CASSMTENTGELFF
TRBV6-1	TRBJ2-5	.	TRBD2	TGTGCCAGCAGTCTGCGGGGACTAGCGGACAATGTTGGTGAGACCCAGTACTTC	CASSLRGLADNVGETQYF
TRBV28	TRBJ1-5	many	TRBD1	TGTGCCAGCAGTTTCCCCGGACAGGGCGTCGGCAATCAGCCCCAGCATTTT	CASSFPGQGVGNQPQHF
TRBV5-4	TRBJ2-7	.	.	TGTGCCAGCAGCTTGTTCCAGGGGAGCTCCTACGAGCAGTACTTC	CASSLFQGSSYEQYF
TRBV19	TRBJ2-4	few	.	TGTGCCATTGGGGATGCCAAAAACATTAAGTACTTC	CAIGDAKNIKYF
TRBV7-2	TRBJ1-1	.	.	TGTGCCAGCAGCTTAGTTCCAGGCCTTGTCTCTGAAGCTTTCTTT	CASSLVPGLVSEAFF
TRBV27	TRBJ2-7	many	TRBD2	TGTGCCAGCAGTAGCGGGGATCTCTCCTACGAGCAGTACTTC	CASSSGDLSYEQYF
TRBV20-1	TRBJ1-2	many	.	TGCAGTGCTAGAGACCCGAGGGCACCCAAGGGCTATGGCTACACCTTC	CSARDPRAPKGYGYTF
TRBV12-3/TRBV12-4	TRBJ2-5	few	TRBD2	TGTGCCAGCAGCGATGGGCCGGGACTAGCGGAAGAGACCCAGTACTTC	CASSDGPGLAEETQYF